The 8 T cell receptor beta chains reported below all come from one sample, sequenced in a study of T cell responses to AZD1222 COVID-19 vaccine. Sequenced by immunoSEQ multiplex PCR; TCRdb stores in-frame clones only, minus some. Altogether about 180,000 clones are present, 87% being singletons, with the ten largest covering about 2.8%. The sequencing here drew on peripheral blood, taken on day 0 of AZD1222 vaccination. These receptors all come from an adult in good health.

The rearrangement uses TRBV7-9 and TRBJ2-2; TRBD1 matches at 11 bases. This CDR3 is 19 amino acids long. Germline CDR1 reads SEHNR; CDR2 reads FQNEAQ (reference sequence). With 4 bases clipped from V and 7 bases from J, the junction kept 17 bases outside the gene matches. The CDR3 bases are TGTGCCAGCAGCTCCCCGACCCCACGGGACAGGGGGTTCAGCGGGGAGCTGTTTTTT. It encodes CASSSPTPRDRGFSGELFF.

The chain has TRBV7-3 and TRBJ2-6, with D unresolved. V lost 1 base and J lost 4, with 5 bases in between. The V gene's germline CDR1 is SGHTA and CDR2 FQGTGA. This CDR3 spans 14 amino acids. In DNA, the CDR3 is TGTGCCAGCAGCTTAAGCAGAGGGGCCAACGTCCTGACTTTC. Its protein is CASSLSRGANVLTF.

CDR3 nucleotide sequence: TGTGCCAGCAGCTTAGGACAGGGGGCCTACGAGCAGTACTTC. Protein product: CASSLGQGAYEQYF. V gene TRBV11-2 combines with J gene TRBJ2-7, with TRBD1 identical over 9 bases. The trim removed 1 base at V and 2 bases at J, leaving 0 bases unmatched. This CDR3 is 14 amino acids long. Germline assignment: CDR1 SGHAT and CDR2 FQNNGV.

This clone was counted between two and nine times. The V call is TRBV6-2 or TRBV6-3, the J call TRBJ2-6; no clear D. The CDR3 loop spans 15 amino acids. V shed 5 bases and J shed 0 bases, with 8 bases lying between them. CDR1 is MNHEY, CDR2 SVGEGT, per germline. The CDR3: CASSVQSSGANVLTF. The CDR3 nucleotides are TGTGCCAGCAGTGTACAGAGCTCTGGGGCCAACGTCCTGACTTTC.

This clone was detected once. The chain links TRBV27 to TRBJ1-2; D is unclear. CDR3 length equals 13 residues. Germline CDR1 reads MNHEY; CDR2 reads SMNVEV (reference sequence). Trimming cost V 6 bases and J 1 base, with 9 bases left between them. CDR3 bases: TGTGCCAGCAGGGGGTGGGGTAACTATGGCTACACCTTC. Its protein is CASRGWGNYGYTF.

This clone has more than one count but fewer than ten. The chain has TRBV7-2 and TRBJ1-1; TRBD1 matches at 8 bases. The CDR3 totals 17 residues. Germline CDR1 and CDR2: SGHTA and FQGNSA. V shed 1 base, J shed 4 bases, and the junction held 11 bases outside the gene matches. The CDR3 sequence is CASSLGYLRQGSTEAFF. The CDR3 DNA sequence: TGTGCCAGCAGCTTAGGTTATCTGCGACAGGGGAGCACTGAAGCTTTCTTT.

The J gene is TRBJ2-2, the V gene TRBV5-6; the match to TRBD2 covers 9 bases. Germline V lookup: CDR1 SGHDT, CDR2 YYEEEE. This CDR3 region has 16 residues. With 1 base clipped from V and 2 bases from J, the junction kept 3 bases outside the gene matches. The CDR3 is CASSLSLAGNTGELFF. CDR3 sequence (DNA): TGTGCCAGCAGCTTGTCACTAGCGGGTAACACCGGGGAGCTGTTTTTT.

CDR3 sequence (DNA): TGCGCCAGCAGCTTGGACCGCCGGTCGGCGCCGAAAGATACGCAGTATTTT. This codes for CASSLDRRSAPKDTQYF. The V gene is TRBV5-1, the J gene TRBJ2-3; D remains unclear. CDR3 length: 17 residues. V lost 0 bases and J 5 bases, leaving 19 bases between the germline ends. The germline CDR1 and CDR2 sequences are SGHRS and YFSETQ.